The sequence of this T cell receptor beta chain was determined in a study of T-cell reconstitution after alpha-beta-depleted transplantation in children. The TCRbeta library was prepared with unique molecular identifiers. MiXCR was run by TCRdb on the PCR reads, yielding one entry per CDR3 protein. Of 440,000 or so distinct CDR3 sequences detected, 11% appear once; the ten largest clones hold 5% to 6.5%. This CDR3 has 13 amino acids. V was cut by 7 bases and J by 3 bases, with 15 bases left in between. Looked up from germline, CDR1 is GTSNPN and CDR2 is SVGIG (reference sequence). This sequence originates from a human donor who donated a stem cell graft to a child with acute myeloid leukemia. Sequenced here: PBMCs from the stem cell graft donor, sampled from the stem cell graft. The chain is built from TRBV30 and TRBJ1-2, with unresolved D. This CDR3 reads CAYEDVSYYGYTF. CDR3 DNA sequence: TGTGCCTATGAAGATGTTTCCTACTATGGCTACACCTTC.